This T cell receptor (beta chain) emerged from a study of T cell responses to AZD1222 COVID-19 vaccine. The data were produced by immunoSEQ multiplex PCR, yet TCRdb's version contains in-frame clones alone and is incomplete. This sample carries about 110,000 clones, approximately 89% of them seen once, and the ten largest clones take 3% to 3.5%. Per the germline V gene, CDR1 is LNHNV and CDR2 is YYDKDF (reference sequence). V trimming: 1 base; J trimming: 5 bases; junction bases outside the gene matches: 2. This CDR3 contains 14 residues. The TCR originated in an adult in good health. This material consisted of peripheral blood, taken on day 0 of MenACWY control vaccination. The gene calls are TRBV15 and TRBJ2-1; 7 positions agree with TRBD2. The CDR3 DNA follows: TGTGCCACCAGCAGAGTCGCGGGGGACAATGAGCAGTTCTTC. This encodes CATSRVAGDNEQFF.